This TCR beta chain was documented in a study of long-term antiretroviral therapy in people with HIV. Overall study results and limits: CDR3 lengths in HIV samples spanned a narrower range than controls.

With respect to this clone: No antigen is known for it.

Survey-level resolution applied to immunoSEQ assay v3.0. Using immunoSEQ multiplex PCR, the repertoire was profiled, and TCRdb retains in-frame clones only, with some absent. The repertoire holds roughly 33,000 clones, with over 65% as singletons. Trimming took 4 bases from V and 2 from J; bases not matched to a gene: 7. The CDR3 has 15 residues. Looked up from germline, CDR1 is SNHLY and CDR2 is FYNNEI. Specimen: unsorted PBMCs, collected 2 years after starting antiretroviral therapy. This clonotype originated in a woman between 45 and 60 years old with HIV. The rearrangement links TRBV2 to TRBJ1-2, with 7 bases aligning to TRBD1. The CDR3 loop reads CASSGGDSVNYGYTF. As DNA, the CDR3 is TGTGCCAGCAGTGGCGGGGACAGCGTCAACTATGGCTACACCTTC.